A single sample gave rise to the 25 T cell receptor beta chains below, sequenced in a study of blood T cells in healthy people across ages. A second roughly 6 to 12 cycle PCR used barcoded and J-beta primers. TCRdb recomputed calls from the 5' RACE reads with MiXCR, one row per CDR3 protein. The profile shows hundreds of thousands of distinct CDR3 sequences, nearly 60% of them singletons. Material for sequencing was blood. All receptors derive from a man between 25 and 39 years old in good health.

This chain's CDR3 is CSVPTGYINEQYF. For the CDR3, the DNA is TGCAGCGTTCCCACAGGGTATATCAATGAGCAGTACTTC. This sequence joins TRBV29-1 and TRBJ2-7, with TRBD1 as a possible D gene (6 bases). The CDR3 loop spans 13 amino acids. V lost 5 bases and J 7 bases, leaving 18 bases between the germline ends. Germline assignment: CDR1 SQVTM and CDR2 ANQGSEA.

This chain connects TRBV7-9 to TRBJ1-5; D perhaps matches TRBD1 (5 bases). CDR1 is SEHNR and CDR2 is FQNEAQ in the germline V gene (reference sequence). With 5 bases removed from V and 7 bases from J, the gap between germline ends came to 18 bases. The CDR3 sequence is 15 residues long. CDR3 protein: CASSQGVRDDQPQHF. The DNA of the CDR3 is TGTGCCAGCAGCCAAGGGGTGCGGGACGACCAGCCCCAGCATTTT.

This clonotype was seen a few times. The CDR3 is CASSTGTGLGYTF. The CDR3, as DNA: TGTGCCAGCAGCACGGGAACAGGGCTGGGCTACACCTTC. This sequence joins TRBV7-9 and TRBJ1-2; TRBD1 is a possible D gene (6 bases). CDR3 length equals 13 residues. Trimming removed 5 bases at V and 8 bases at J, with 15 bases between. CDR1 SEHNR and CDR2 FQNEAQ come from the germline V gene (reference sequence).

The CDR3 protein is CASSSRHRGAIHYGYTF. The CDR3 DNA reads TGTGCCAGCAGCTCCCGCCACAGGGGCGCTATACACTATGGCTACACCTTC. The rearrangement links TRBV6-1 to TRBJ1-2, with 7 bases aligning to TRBD1. V was clipped by 6 bases and J by 3 bases; unmatched bases: 16. The CDR3 runs to 17 residues. CDR1 is MNHNS and CDR2 is SASEGT in the germline V gene.

This clonotype appeared a few times. This sequence joins TRBV7-2 and TRBJ2-5, with a tentative D call TRBD1 (6 bases). In germline, CDR1 is SGHTA, CDR2 FQGNSA. V was shortened by 4 bases and J by 0 bases, with 18 bases between the two germline ends. The CDR3 runs to 17 residues. Written as DNA, the CDR3 is TGTGCCAGCAGCTACTTATCGGGACACCTGAACCAAGAGACCCAGTACTTC. It encodes CASSYLSGHLNQETQYF.

CDR3 coding DNA: TGTGCCAGCAGCTTGGGGACAGGGGAATCTGGTGGCTACACCTTC. It yields the protein CASSLGTGESGGYTF. This sequence joins TRBV13 and TRBJ1-2; 10 bases are shared with TRBD1. V dropped 3 bases and J dropped 7; count of bases not matched to a gene: 8. Germline CDR1 and CDR2: PRHDT and FYEKMQ (reference sequence). This CDR3 comprises 15 residues.

The chain employs TRBV27 and TRBJ1-2, with TRBD1 matching over 7 bases. The V gene end was trimmed by 3 bases and the J gene end by 2 bases; junction bases not matched to a gene: 3. Looked up from germline, CDR1 is MNHEY and CDR2 is SMNVEV (reference sequence). The CDR3 is 14 amino acids. CDR3: CASSFLGQNYGYTF. CDR3 DNA sequence: TGTGCCAGCAGTTTCCTGGGACAGAACTATGGCTACACCTTC.

The rearrangement uses TRBV12-3 or TRBV12-4 and TRBJ2-1; D is uncertain. V lost 7 bases, J lost 3 bases, and 10 bases lay in between. The CDR3 loop spans 13 amino acids. The CDR3 DNA reads TGTGCCAGCATCGTAACTGGCTACAATGAGCAGTTCTTC. Protein product: CASIVTGYNEQFF.

This clonotype was observed many times. A read error is possible here, since a much larger clone lies one base away. V and J are TRBV6-2 or TRBV6-3 and TRBJ1-2; D uncertain. The CDR3 covers 15 residues. Trimming stripped 4 bases from V and 6 bases from J, with 18 bases between. The germline CDR1 and CDR2 sequences are MNHEY and SVGEGT. CDR3 protein: CASSSDYSVENGYTF. CDR3 sequence (DNA): TGTGCCAGCAGTTCCGACTACTCGGTCGAGAATGGCTACACCTTC.

This chain links TRBV6-1 with TRBJ2-5; D possibly corresponds to TRBD2 (7 bases). From germline, CDR1 is MNHNS and CDR2 SASEGT. The CDR3 is 15 residues long. Trimming stripped 2 bases from V and 1 base from J, with 11 bases between. The CDR3: CASSEWGGSQETQYF. The CDR3 bases are TGTGCCAGCAGTGAATGGGGGGGCTCCCAAGAGACCCAGTACTTC.

V usage is TRBV29-1 and J usage is TRBJ2-5, with 8 bases identical to TRBD1. Trimming removed 8 bases from V and 2 bases from J; junction bases left unmatched: 4. CDR1 is SQVTM, CDR2 ANQGSEA, per germline. The CDR3 contains 12 residues. CDR3 sequence (DNA): TGCAGCACCGGACAGGGTCAAGAGACCCAGTACTTC. As protein: CSTGQGQETQYF.

The rearrangement links TRBV5-6 to TRBJ1-2; 7 bases line up with TRBD1. Germline V gene data show CDR1 as SGHDT and CDR2 as YYEEEE. V shed 4 bases and J 8 bases; nucleotides not matched to a gene: 11. The CDR3 runs 14 residues. The CDR3 region has the DNA TGTGCCAGCAGCATCGGGACAGCTAGGGACGGCTACACCTTC. It encodes CASSIGTARDGYTF.

The chain is built from TRBV2 and TRBJ2-1, with a tentative D call TRBD2 (7 bases). The DNA end favors TRBJ2-7, so the J call may be wrong. The CDR3 runs to 20 residues. Germline CDR1 and CDR2: SNHLY and FYNNEI. The CDR3 loop reads CASSGNLVRGLSSGIYEQYF. Written as DNA, the CDR3 is TGTGCCAGCAGTGGTAACCTGGTCAGGGGCCTATCTAGCGGTATCTACGAGCAGTACTTC.

This clonotype has just a few counts. This chain uses TRBV20-1 with TRBJ1-4; D not resolved. The CDR3 contains 13 residues. The V gene's germline CDR1 is DFQATT and CDR2 SNEGSKA (reference sequence). The CDR3 DNA follows: TGCGGAAGTGCGCGTCAGCGCCATGAAAAACTGTTTTTT. Amino acids: CGSARQRHEKLFF.

This chain connects TRBV20-1 to TRBJ1-1; D is unclear. Trimming took 6 bases from V and 4 from J, leaving 9 bases between them. The germline V gene has CDR1 DFQATT and CDR2 SNEGSKA (reference sequence). The CDR3 covers 11 residues. CDR3 nucleotide sequence: TGCAGTGCCACGTGGGGCACTGAAGCTTTCTTT. Encoded protein: CSATWGTEAFF.

This clonotype has just a few counts. V is TRBV28 and J is TRBJ2-1; 7 nucleotides agree with TRBD1. The trim removed 8 bases at V and 4 bases at J, leaving 11 bases unmatched. Germline V gene sequence: CDR1 MDHEN, CDR2 SYDVKM. This CDR3 is 15 amino acids long. The CDR3 nucleotides read TGTGCCAGCGAACTGCCGGGACAGCCATACAATGAGCAGTTCTTC. This codes for CASELPGQPYNEQFF.

Of note for this clonotype: Germline is not matched at one junction end, which may reflect a read error. The rearrangement joins TRBV15 to TRBJ2-1, with 7 bases aligning to TRBD1. Germline V gives CDR1 LNHNV, CDR2 YYDKDF (reference sequence). This CDR3 is built from 18 residues. In DNA, the CDR3 is TGTGCCACCAGCAGGGTCCCCGGGACAGCGGATTCCTACAATGGGCAGTTCTTC. Its translation: CATSRVPGTADSYNGQFF.

The chain combines TRBV7-2 with TRBJ2-1; the D gene is possibly TRBD1 (5 bases). Between the trimmed V and J ends, which lost 1 base and 1 base, there was a span of 5 bases. The V gene's germline CDR1 is SGHTA and CDR2 FQGNSA. The CDR3 totals 14 residues. In DNA, the CDR3 is TGTGCCAGCAGCTTAGGACAGTCCTACAATGAGCAGTTCTTC. The encoded protein is CASSLGQSYNEQFF.

The V gene is TRBV12-3 or TRBV12-4, the J gene TRBJ2-7; 11 bases agree with TRBD1. Trimming cost V 4 bases and J 3 bases; bases outside gene matches: 5. The CDR3 is 15 residues long. CDR3 nucleotide sequence: TGTGCCAGCAGTTCCTCGGACAGGGGGCGCTACGAGCAGTACTTC. Its protein is CASSSSDRGRYEQYF.

This clonotype has just a few counts. The chain combines TRBV20-1 with TRBJ2-1; no definite D call. The CDR3 runs to 12 residues. Germline lookup yields CDR1 DFQATT and CDR2 SNEGSKA (reference sequence). The germline V and J ends were trimmed by 0 bases and 6 bases, with 6 bases remaining between them. The CDR3 reads CSARDHLNEQFF. CDR3 nucleotide sequence: TGCAGTGCTAGAGATCACCTCAATGAGCAGTTCTTC.

This sequence joins TRBV28 and TRBJ2-7; TRBD2 aligns across 8 bases. This CDR3 comprises 13 residues. Germline V gene lookup returns CDR1 MDHEN and CDR2 SYDVKM. DNA of the CDR3: TGTGCAGCTACCGGGAGGGCAGGCTACGAGCAGTACTTC. This encodes CAATGRAGYEQYF.

V is TRBV6-6 and J is TRBJ2-1; 8 bases align to TRBD2. V dropped 5 bases and J dropped 5; count of bases not matched to a gene: 14. Germline CDR1 and CDR2: MNHNY and SVGAGI (reference sequence). The CDR3 loop spans 17 amino acids. CDR3 bases: TGTGCCAGCAGTCCGTTGGTGAGCGGGGGACGCAACAATGAGCAGTTCTTC. Its translation: CASSPLVSGGRNNEQFF.

The chain carries TRBV7-9 and TRBJ1-2, with a possible D match to TRBD1 (6 bases). Looked up from germline, CDR1 is SEHNR and CDR2 is FQNEAQ (reference sequence). The V gene lost 2 bases and the J gene lost 4 bases, with 17 bases spanning the gap. The CDR3 has 16 amino acids. The CDR3 protein is CASSLPRQVRVYGYTF. The CDR3 bases are TGTGCCAGCAGCTTACCTCGACAGGTGCGGGTCTATGGCTACACCTTC.

The chain links TRBV29-1 to TRBJ2-1; D is unresolved. Germline V gives CDR1 SQVTM, CDR2 ANQGSEA. V was shortened by 6 bases and J by 13 bases, with 13 bases between the two germline ends. The CDR3 is 10 amino acids. The CDR3 DNA follows: TGCAGCGTCGTGGGGAAGACCCAGTTCTTC. Translated, it gives CSVVGKTQFF.

V is TRBV4-3 and J is TRBJ2-1; 7 bases map to TRBD2. The germline gives CDR1 LGHNA, CDR2 YSLEER. With V trimmed by 3 bases and J by 9 bases, 8 bases remained unmatched. The CDR3 has 14 amino acids. CDR3 amino acids: CASSHRAGVGEQFF. Written as DNA, the CDR3 is TGCGCCAGCAGCCACAGGGCGGGAGTCGGTGAGCAGTTCTTC.